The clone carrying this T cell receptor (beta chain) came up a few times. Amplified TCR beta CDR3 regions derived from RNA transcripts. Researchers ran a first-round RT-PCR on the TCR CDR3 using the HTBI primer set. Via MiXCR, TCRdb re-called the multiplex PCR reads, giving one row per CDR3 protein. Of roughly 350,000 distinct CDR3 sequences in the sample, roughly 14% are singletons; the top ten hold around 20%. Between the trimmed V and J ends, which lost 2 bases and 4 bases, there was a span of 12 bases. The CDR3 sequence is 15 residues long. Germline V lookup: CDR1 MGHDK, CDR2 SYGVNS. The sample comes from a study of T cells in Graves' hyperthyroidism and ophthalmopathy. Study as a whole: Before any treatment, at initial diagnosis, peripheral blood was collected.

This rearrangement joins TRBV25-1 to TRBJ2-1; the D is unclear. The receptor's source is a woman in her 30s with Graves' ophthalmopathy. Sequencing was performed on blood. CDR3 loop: CASSETAKNYNEQFF. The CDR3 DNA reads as TGTGCCAGCAGTGAAACAGCTAAAAATTACAATGAGCAGTTCTTC.